The text below deals with one T cell receptor beta chain. Its antigen is unknown. The CDR3 length is 16 residues. Per germline, CDR1 SGHAT and CDR2 FQNNGV. V was shortened by 0 bases and J by 5 bases, with 17 bases between the two germline ends. The data were obtained in a study of Ad26.COV2.S vaccination and SARS-CoV-2 variants. Study-wide results and limits: Substantial breadth was reportedly displayed by spike-specific CD8+ and CD4+ T cell responses after vaccination.

The protocol was immunoSEQ multiplex PCR, while the TCRdb copy is restricted to in-frame clones and leaves out a portion. The table includes 380,000 or so clones, less than 90% detected once. Treatment indicated: roughly 19 received Ad26.COV2.S at low or high dose, single or two shots; 5 received placebo; per-sample allocation not given. The investigators took samples on day 63 after the first vaccine or placebo injection. The shot given was an Ad26 vector that makes Wuhan-strain SARS-CoV-2 spike. The sample here was peripheral blood, taken in a trial of Ad26.COV2.S vaccine versus placebo. The receptor was derived from a person between 18 and 65 years old who received the Ad26.COV2.S COVID-19 vaccine or a placebo. This sequence joins TRBV11-2 and TRBJ2-7; possibly TRBD2 for D (6 bases). CDR3 sequence: CASSLDPGLRVDEQYF. For the CDR3, the DNA is TGTGCCAGCAGCTTAGATCCGGGACTCAGGGTCGACGAGCAGTACTTC.